The rows below give T cell receptor beta chains drawn from one sample of a study of immune evolution from preneoplasia to lung adenocarcinoma. Produced via immunoSEQ multiplex PCR; TCRdb's table is partial and in-frame only. Of about 11,000 clones listed, around three quarters were seen once; the top ten hold about 30%. The sample consisted of FFPE normal lung tissue adjacent to the tumor. The receptors were gathered from a person aged 55 to 69 with lung adenocarcinoma. Some clones in this sample may be carry-over from other donors' samples. The CDR3 runs from the conserved cysteine through the conserved F or W. A D gene is named only where the DNA matches it firmly. Clone size, where shown, is once, few, many, or a class for clones that have expanded.

D gene	clone size	V gene	J gene	CDR3 DNA	CDR3 protein
.	.	TRBV9	TRBJ1-1	TGTGCCAGCGCAGGATCGAACACTGAAGCTTTCTTT	CASAGSNTEAFF
.	.	TRBV6-1	TRBJ2-3	TGTGCCAGTTGCGGGGGGACAGGGCACACAGATACGCAGTATTTT	CASCGGTGHTDTQYF
.	once	TRBV19	TRBJ2-7	TGTGCCAGTAGTGGGACGACACGGGAGCAGCAGTACTTC	CASSGTTREQQYF
.	.	TRBV5-1	TRBJ2-1	TGCGCCAGCAGCTTAGCAGGGAGATCCTACAATGAGCAGTTCTTC	CASSLAGRSYNEQFF
TRBD1	.	TRBV19	TRBJ2-7	TGTGCCACACAGGGGGCCTCCTACGAGCAGTACTTC	CATQGASYEQYF
.	.	TRBV5-6	TRBJ2-4	TGTGCCAGCAGGTTGTGGGGGGCCAAAAACATTCAGTACTTC	CASRLWGAKNIQYF
.	.	TRBV2	TRBJ2-7	TGTGCCAGCACGGGCGGCACCTCCTACGAGCAGTACTTC	CASTGGTSYEQYF
TRBD2	.	TRBV5-4	TRBJ2-7	TGTGCCAGCAGCTCGGGACTAGCGGGAGTGTTAACTCGCGAGCAGTACTTC	CASSSGLAGVLTREQYF
.	few	TRBV6-5	TRBJ2-1	TGTGCCAGCATTCGGGAGTTTAGATCGGCTGGTGAGCAGTTCTTC	CASIREFRSAGEQFF
.	.	TRBV7-2	TRBJ2-3	TGTGCCAGCAGCTTAGTGGCAAGGCCAAGGTTTGGGACAGATACGCAGTATTTT	CASSLVARPRFGTDTQYF
TRBD1	few	TRBV6-6	TRBJ1-1	TGTGCCAGCAGTTACGGGACAGGGAACACTGAAGCTTTCTTT	CASSYGTGNTEAFF
.	medium-sized	TRBV9	TRBJ2-1	TGTGCCAGCAGCGTAGGGGAGACCAATGAGCAGTTCTTC	CASSVGETNEQFF
.	.	TRBV9	TRBJ2-5	TGTGCCAGCAGCGGACACAGGGAGGCAGGCGAGACCCAGTACTTC	CASSGHREAGETQYF
.	few	TRBV5-5	TRBJ1-4	TGTGCCAGCAGCTCGGGGTCCGTGGGCGAAAAACTGTTTTTT	CASSSGSVGEKLFF
.	.	TRBV4-2	TRBJ1-4	TGTGCCAGCAGCCGTCTGATTGGGCAGAATAATGAAAAACTGTTTTTT	CASSRLIGQNNEKLFF
.	few	TRBV11-2	TRBJ2-3	TGTGCCAGCAGCCCTCACACAGATACGCAGTATTTT	CASSPHTDTQYF
.	.	TRBV28	TRBJ2-7	TGTGCCAGCAGTGCGGGACGGCCCTACGAGCAGTACTTC	CASSAGRPYEQYF
.	.	TRBV18	TRBJ2-5	TGTGCCAGCTCACCAATACAGGGTCAAGAGACCCAGTACTTC	CASSPIQGQETQYF
.	.	TRBV9	TRBJ2-1	TGTGCCAGCAGCATGGGCGGAGGCCGGGACAATGAGCAGTTCTTC	CASSMGGGRDNEQFF
.	.	TRBV28	TRBJ1-2	TGTGCCAGCAGTCGCCCTCCTAACTATGGCTACACCTTC	CASSRPPNYGYTF
.	.	TRBV5-1	TRBJ2-5	TGCGCCAGCAGCTTGGAAGAGACCCAGTACTTC	CASSLEETQYF
.	.	TRBV9	TRBJ2-3	TGTGCCAGCAGCGGGAACACAGATACGCAGTATTTT	CASSGNTDTQYF
.	few	TRBV9	TRBJ1-1	TGTGCCAGCAGCGTAGCTCTGAGTGGGAACACTGAAGCTTTCTTT	CASSVALSGNTEAFF
TRBD2	.	TRBV19	TRBJ2-3	TGTGCCAGTAGCAAGACTAGCGGGAGGGCAGATACGCAGTATTTT	CASSKTSGRADTQYF
TRBD2	.	TRBV4-1	TRBJ2-5	TGCGCCAGCAGCCAAGAACTTAGCGGGAGCCGAGAGACCCAGTACTTC	CASSQELSGSRETQYF
TRBD1	once	TRBV28	TRBJ2-7	TGTGCCAGCAGTCCGGGACAGACCTACGAGCAGTACTTC	CASSPGQTYEQYF
.	.	TRBV6-1	TRBJ1-5	TGTGCCAGCAGTGTAAAAATGGGTCAGCCCCAGCATTTT	CASSVKMGQPQHF
.	.	TRBV7-2	TRBJ2-5	TGTGCCAGCAGGGCTCGGGCCTCCGGGACCCAGTACTTC	CASRARASGTQYF
.	few	TRBV6-4	TRBJ2-3	TGTGCCAGCAGTAAGGGCACTAGCACAGATACGCAGTATTTT	CASSKGTSTDTQYF
.	.	TRBV2	TRBJ1-2	TGTGCCAGCAGCAGATCGGACAGCACTAACTATGGCTACACCTTC	CASSRSDSTNYGYTF
.	.	TRBV6-5	TRBJ2-1	TGTGCCAGCAGTATCGAGGCCGGCTCAAGCAATGAGCAGTTCTTC	CASSIEAGSSNEQFF
.	.	TRBV5-1	TRBJ1-1	TGCGCCAGCAGCATCGGGGGGGGCACTGAAGCTTTCTTT	CASSIGGGTEAFF
.	.	TRBV7-2	TRBJ2-5	TGTGCCAGCAGCAGGCGGACCTTGGGAGAGACCCAGTACTTC	CASSRRTLGETQYF
.	.	TRBV15	TRBJ2-7	TGTGCCACCAGCAATATAGGGACCTACGAGCAGTACTTC	CATSNIGTYEQYF
.	few	TRBV5-4	TRBJ2-2	TGTGCCAGCAGCTCATGGGAAGGGTACGGGGAGCTGTTTTTT	CASSSWEGYGELFF
TRBD1	few	TRBV7-3	TRBJ1-1	TGTGCCAGCAGTTCCGGACAGGGCATTACTGAAGCTTTCTTT	CASSSGQGITEAFF
.	.	TRBV18	TRBJ1-1	TGTGCCAGCTCACCTACCCGGGACCGGAACACTGAAGCTTTCTTT	CASSPTRDRNTEAFF
.	.	TRBV19	TRBJ1-1	TGTGCCAGTAGTATTGTTGGGCGGGACACTGAAGCTTTCTTT	CASSIVGRDTEAFF
.	.	TRBV11-2	TRBJ2-7	TGTGCCAGCAGCTTAAGTCCGGTGAGCTCCTACGAGCAGTACTTC	CASSLSPVSSYEQYF